This TCR beta chain appears in the sequencing data of a study of T cells after yellow fever vaccination. Germline V gene sequence: CDR1 SGHRS, CDR2 YFSETQ. Trimming pared 5 bases from V and 0 bases from J, leaving 12 bases between. The CDR3 contains 14 residues. TCRdb re-analysed the 5' RACE reads in MiXCR, keeping a single row per CDR3 protein. The sample carries some 560,000 distinct CDR3 sequences, about a sixth recorded once. V and J are TRBV5-1 and TRBJ2-7; no clear D. The TCR originated in a man aged 18 to 29 who received the YFV17D yellow fever vaccine. The sequenced sample was PBMCs, obtained more than 4 days after the first yellow fever vaccination. The CDR3 DNA is TGCGCCAGCAGACGTTTGACGGACTCCTACGAGCAGTACGTC. Protein sequence: CASRRLTDSYEQYV.